This TCR beta chain was captured by sequencing in a study of blood T cell repertoires in COVID-19. The table lists this clone with a count of one. TCRdb's copy holds only in-frame clones and misses some; the assay was immunoSEQ multiplex PCR. The data show fewer than 400,000 clones, around 82% seen once. With 5 bases removed from V and 6 bases from J, the gap between germline ends came to 11 bases. The CDR3 spans 13 residues. The germline V gene encodes CDR1 SGDLS and CDR2 YYNGEE. The V and J genes are TRBV9 and TRBJ2-2, with D possibly matching TRBD1 (6 bases). The receptor's source is a man aged 25 to 45 with active or convalescent COVID-19. Source material: peripheral blood. The CDR3 bases are TGTGCCAGCAGTTACAGGGCCCCCGGGGAGCTGTTTTTT. This translates into CASSYRAPGELFF.